The 27 T cell receptor beta chains given below trace back to one sample, sequenced in a study of T cells after yellow fever vaccination. TCRdb itself ran the 5' RACE reads through MiXCR, one entry per CDR3 protein. The data show 180,000 or so distinct CDR3 sequences, with more than 9.5% seen just once and 35% to 40% held by the top ten. Sequenced here: CD8+ T cells sorted from PBMCs, sampled 15 days after the yellow fever booster vaccination. The receptors here all came from a young man who received the YFV17D yellow fever vaccine.

The chain links TRBV6-5 to TRBJ2-5; 8 nucleotides line up with TRBD1. This CDR3 comprises 16 residues. Germline CDR1 is MNHEY and CDR2 is SVGAGI. The V segment lost 6 bases and the J segment 5 bases; nucleotides outside the gene matches: 14. This CDR3 is CASSQSGTGLWETQYF. The CDR3 bases are TGTGCCAGCAGCCAGTCCGGGACAGGCCTTTGGGAGACCCAGTACTTC.

Here the CDR3 reads CASSVEGRSHEQYF. CDR3 in DNA: TGTGCCAGCAGCGTAGAGGGGCGCAGCCACGAGCAGTACTTC. The rearrangement links TRBV9 to TRBJ2-7; D possibly corresponds to TRBD1 (5 bases). The CDR3 is 14 residues long. Trimming removed 0 bases from V and 5 bases from J, with 12 bases in between. Looked up from germline, CDR1 is SGDLS and CDR2 is YYNGEE. Full variable domain (missing parts from reference TRBV9 and TRBJ2-7): DSGVTQTPKHLITATGQRVTLRCSPRSGDLSVYWYQQSLDQGLQFLIQYYNGEERAKGNILERFSAQQFPDLHSELNLSSLELGDSALYFCASSVEGRSHEQYFGPGTRLTVT.

This clonotype has just a few counts. The J gene is TRBJ2-2, the V gene TRBV9, with 7 bases fitting TRBD2. This CDR3 has 17 amino acids. Germline V lookup: CDR1 SGDLS, CDR2 YYNGEE. V lost 2 bases to trimming and J lost 0 bases; unmatched junction nucleotides: 7. The CDR3 region is CASSVRRTSANTGELFF. The CDR3 DNA sequence: TGTGCCAGCAGCGTCCGCCGAACTAGCGCGAACACCGGGGAGCTGTTTTTT.

In this sample, this clonotype turned up a few times. The CDR3 DNA follows: TGTGCCAGCAGCCAAAAGGAGCGGGGGCCCCATGAGCAGTTCTTC. Protein product: CASSQKERGPHEQFF. The gene calls are TRBV3-1 and TRBJ2-1; 8 bases align to TRBD2. Germline V gene sequence: CDR1 LGHDT, CDR2 YNNKEL (reference sequence). With V trimmed by 2 bases and J by 8 bases, 8 bases remained unmatched. This CDR3 has 15 residues.

The chain combines TRBV7-9 with TRBJ1-2; 7 nucleotides match TRBD1. The CDR3 sequence is 14 residues long. With V trimmed by 0 bases and J by 5 bases, 3 bases remained unmatched. The germline gives CDR1 SEHNR, CDR2 FQNEAQ (reference sequence). The CDR3 is CASSLAGGAYGYTF. CDR3 DNA sequence: TGTGCCAGCAGCTTAGCAGGGGGCGCTTATGGCTACACCTTC.

V is TRBV6-2 or TRBV6-3 and J is TRBJ2-7; 7 nucleotides line up with TRBD1. The CDR3 contains 16 residues. V shed 0 bases and J 4 bases; nucleotides not matched to a gene: 9. CDR1 is MNHEY and CDR2 is SVGEGT in the germline V gene. The DNA for the CDR3 is TGTGCCAGCAGTTACTCGAGGGACAGATTGAGTTACGAGCAGTACGTC. Protein product: CASSYSRDRLSYEQYV.

This clonotype was recorded a few times. The rearrangement uses TRBV11-2 and TRBJ1-2; TRBD1 is a possible D gene (6 bases). Germline V gene lookup returns CDR1 SGHAT and CDR2 FQNNGV. The CDR3 extends over 14 amino acids. Trimming took off 1 base at V and 5 bases at J, with 11 bases between the two ends. CDR3 residues: CASSLVARGYGYTF. DNA of the CDR3: TGTGCCAGCAGCTTAGTTGCCAGGGGTTATGGCTACACCTTC.

This sequence joins TRBV27 and TRBJ1-6; D is ambiguous. This CDR3 has 14 amino acids. Germline V CDR1 and CDR2: MNHEY, SMNVEV (reference sequence). V was cut by 5 bases and J by 7 bases, with 12 bases left in between. The CDR3 loop reads CASSQRVKNSPLHF. CDR3 DNA: TGTGCCAGCAGTCAAAGGGTTAAGAATTCACCCCTCCACTTT.

The chain couples TRBV29-1 to TRBJ1-1, with D uncertain. The CDR3 length is 11 residues. CDR1 is SQVTM, CDR2 ANQGSEA, per germline. Trimming cost V 2 bases and J 1 base, with 2 bases left between them. Written as DNA, the CDR3 is TGCAGCGTTGAAAAGAACACTGAAGCTTTCTTT. It yields the protein CSVEKNTEAFF. The full variable domain, completed using reference TRBV29-1 and TRBJ1-1, is SAVISQKPSRDICQRGTSLTIQCQVDSQVTMMFWYRQQPGQSLTLIATANQGSEATYESGFVIDKFPISRPNLTFSTLTVSNMSPEDSSIYLCSVEKNTEAFFGQGTRLTVV.

This clonotype occurred a few times. J is TRBJ2-2 and V is TRBV15; no definite D call. This CDR3 is built from 12 residues. Germline assignment: CDR1 LNHNV and CDR2 YYDKDF (reference sequence). The V end was cut by 4 bases, the J end by 6 bases, with 6 bases between. CDR3 sequence reads: CATSNESGELFF. CDR3 DNA sequence: TGTGCCACCAGCAACGAGTCCGGGGAGCTGTTTTTT.

In this sample, this clonotype turned up a few times. The gene calls are TRBV7-3 and TRBJ2-3; 8 nucleotides line up with TRBD1. Trimming cost V 6 bases and J 5 bases; bases outside gene matches: 7. The CDR3 is 14 amino acids. The V gene's germline CDR1 is SGHTA and CDR2 FQGTGA. CDR3 bases: TGTGCCAGCAGTCGGACAGGGCGACTAGATACGCAGTATTTT. Translating gives CASSRTGRLDTQYF.

The chain's CDR3 is CASGGNQPQHF. As DNA, the CDR3 is TGTGCCAGTGGGGGTAATCAGCCCCAGCATTTT. The genes are TRBV6-2 or TRBV6-3 and TRBJ1-5, with D possibly matching TRBD1 (5 bases). CDR1 is MNHEY, CDR2 SVGEGT, per germline. This CDR3 region has 11 residues. V shed 9 bases and J shed 4 bases, with 7 bases lying between them.

This clonotype showed up just a few times. This chain uses TRBV6-2 or TRBV6-3 with TRBJ2-3; possibly TRBD2 for D (7 bases). Trimming removed 2 bases from V and 4 bases from J, with 10 bases in between. Germline lookup yields CDR1 MNHEY and CDR2 SVGEGT. The CDR3 has 14 residues. CDR3 in amino acids: CASSYRGGADTQYF. The DNA for the CDR3 is TGTGCCAGCAGTTACCGCGGGGGCGCAGATACGCAGTATTTT.

This clonotype was recorded a few times. The chain employs TRBV29-1 and TRBJ2-2, with D maybe TRBD2 (6 bases). CDR3 size: 13 residues. Per the germline V gene, CDR1 is SQVTM and CDR2 is ANQGSEA. Trimming stripped 1 base from V and 3 bases from J, with 6 bases between. CDR3 coding DNA: TGCAGCGTTGAAGCGGGGGACACCGGGGAGCTGTTTTTT. Translated: CSVEAGDTGELFF.

This chain uses TRBV29-1 with TRBJ1-1; no definite D call. V lost 6 bases and J 4 bases, leaving 9 bases between the germline ends. In germline, CDR1 is SQVTM, CDR2 ANQGSEA. The CDR3 runs to 11 residues. For the CDR3, the DNA is TGCAGCGTCCAAACCCTCACTGAAGCTTTCTTT. Amino acids: CSVQTLTEAFF.

This clonotype was seen a handful of times. The V gene is TRBV7-9, the J gene TRBJ2-5; no definite D call. The CDR3 runs 15 residues. Germline lookup yields CDR1 SEHNR and CDR2 FQNEAQ (reference sequence). V shed 5 bases and J shed 1 base, with 14 bases lying between them. The CDR3 loop is CASSHDILGQETQYF. CDR3 bases: TGTGCCAGCAGCCACGATATCCTAGGCCAAGAGACCCAGTACTTC.

This clonotype was counted between two and nine times. V is TRBV20-1 and J is TRBJ2-7; 10 positions agree with TRBD1. Germline CDR1 reads DFQATT; CDR2 reads SNEGSKA (reference sequence). The CDR3 contains 12 residues. After removal of 8 bases from V and 2 bases from J, the junction contained 3 bases not matched to a gene. CDR3 protein: CSCGTGAYEQYF. The CDR3 DNA is TGCAGTTGCGGGACAGGGGCCTACGAGCAGTACTTC.

The CDR3 DNA sequence: TGTGCCAGCAGCCAAGATATGGGGGGGGGCACTGAAGCTTTCTTT. Protein: CASSQDMGGGTEAFF. The chain couples TRBV14 to TRBJ1-1, with a tentative D call TRBD1 (5 bases). V lost 0 bases, J lost 4 bases, and 12 bases lay in between. CDR3 length: 15 amino acids. The germline gives CDR1 SGHDN, CDR2 FVKESK.

This chain joins TRBV7-2 and TRBJ1-3; D not resolved. The ends were cut back, 5 bases at V and 0 bases at J, with 11 bases in the middle. The CDR3 covers 15 residues. From germline, CDR1 is SGHTA and CDR2 FQGNSA. Written as DNA, the CDR3 is TGTGCCAGCAGCAAGGGTCCGGACTCTGGAAACACCATATATTTT. Translated, it gives CASSKGPDSGNTIYF.

This clonotype was picked up a small number of times. The chain recombines TRBV7-2 with TRBJ2-5; a weak D match, TRBD1 (6 bases). CDR1 and CDR2 (germline): SGHTA, FQGNSA. V was shortened by 6 bases and J by 1 base, with 12 bases between the two germline ends. CDR3 length: 14 amino acids. The CDR3 is CASREQGTQETQYF. CDR3 nucleotide sequence: TGTGCCAGCAGAGAACAGGGCACCCAAGAGACCCAGTACTTC.

In its sample, this clonotype was seen many times. The chain couples TRBV6-2 or TRBV6-3 to TRBJ1-5, with a tentative D call TRBD1 (5 bases). Germline CDR1 is MNHEY and CDR2 is SVGEGT. This CDR3 has 16 amino acids. V was trimmed by 1 base and J by 1 base, leaving 11 bases between them. For the CDR3, the DNA is TGTGCCAGCAGTTACTGGGCAGGGCTAAGCAATCAGCCCCAGCATTTT. Its protein is CASSYWAGLSNQPQHF.

This clonotype turned up a few times. This rearrangement joins TRBV12-5 to TRBJ1-2, with TRBD1 identical over 8 bases. This CDR3 is 14 amino acids long. Germline V gives CDR1 LGHNT, CDR2 FRNRAP. V dropped 1 base and J dropped 4; count of bases not matched to a gene: 2. CDR3 region: CASGLGRGPYGYTF. CDR3 nucleotide sequence: TGTGCTAGTGGTTTGGGCAGGGGGCCCTATGGCTACACCTTC.

The V call is TRBV7-2, the J call TRBJ2-2; maybe TRBD1 (6 bases). The ends were cut back, 0 bases at V and 6 bases at J, with 17 bases in the middle. Germline V gives CDR1 SGHTA, CDR2 FQGNSA. This CDR3 spans 17 amino acids. This chain's CDR3 is CASSLAGPGAQSGELFF. The CDR3 DNA sequence: TGTGCCAGCAGCTTAGCGGGGCCAGGGGCGCAGTCCGGGGAGCTGTTTTTT.

The J gene is TRBJ2-1, the V gene TRBV11-2; tentatively, D is TRBD1 or TRBD2 (6 bases each). Looked up from germline, CDR1 is SGHAT and CDR2 is FQNNGV. With 5 bases removed from V and 4 bases from J, the gap between germline ends came to 15 bases. CDR3 size: 15 residues. CDR3 sequence reads: CASSPAEGGYNEQFF. In DNA form, the CDR3 reads TGTGCCAGCAGCCCAGCGGAGGGGGGATACAATGAGCAGTTCTTC.

This clonotype occurred a few times. The V and J genes are TRBV5-5 and TRBJ2-3; the match to TRBD2 covers 11 bases. J lost 2 bases, V lost 4 bases, and 6 bases had no gene match. Germline CDR1 SGHKS, CDR2 YYEKEE (reference sequence). There are 16 residues in the CDR3. The CDR3 DNA reads as TGTGCCAGCAGCAACCTACTAGCGGGGGACACAGATACGCAGTATTTT. Its translation: CASSNLLAGDTDTQYF.

This clonotype was found a few times. The chain couples TRBV9 to TRBJ2-1; 7 positions match TRBD2. CDR1 SGDLS and CDR2 YYNGEE come from the germline V gene. CDR3 size: 13 residues. Trimming took 4 bases from V and 8 from J; bases not matched to a gene: 6. CDR3 DNA sequence: TGTGCCAGCAGCCTGGGCGGGGGAGATGAGCAGTTCTTC. Protein: CASSLGGGDEQFF.

V usage is TRBV6-5 and J usage is TRBJ2-1; D unresolved. V was clipped by 0 bases and J by 6 bases, with 12 bases between them. This CDR3 spans 15 amino acids. From germline, CDR1 is MNHEY and CDR2 SVGAGI. The CDR3 protein is CASSYSENVGNEQFF. As DNA, the CDR3 is TGTGCCAGCAGTTACTCGGAAAATGTGGGCAATGAGCAGTTCTTC.